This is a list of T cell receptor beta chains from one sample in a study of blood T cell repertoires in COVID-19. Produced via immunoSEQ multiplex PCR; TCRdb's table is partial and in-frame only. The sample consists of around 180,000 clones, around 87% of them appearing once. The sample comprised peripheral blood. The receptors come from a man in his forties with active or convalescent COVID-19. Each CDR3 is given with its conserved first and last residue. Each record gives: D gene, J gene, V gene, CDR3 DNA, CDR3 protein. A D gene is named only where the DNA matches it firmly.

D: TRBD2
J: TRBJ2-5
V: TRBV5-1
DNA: TGCGCCAGCAGCCGGGGACTAGAGGAGACCCAGTACTTC
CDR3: CASSRGLEETQYF

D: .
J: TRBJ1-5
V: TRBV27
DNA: TGTGCCAGCAGCCCAGGGACACCGCAAAGGCAGCCCCAGCATTTT
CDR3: CASSPGTPQRQPQHF

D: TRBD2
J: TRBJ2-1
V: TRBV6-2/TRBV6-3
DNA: TGTGCCAGCAGTTACTCTAGCGGGGTGGACGAGCAGTTCTTC
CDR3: CASSYSSGVDEQFF

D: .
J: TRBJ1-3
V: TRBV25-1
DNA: TGTGCCAGCAGTGAGATCGGGACTGCGGTAGGAAACACCATATATTTT
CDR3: CASSEIGTAVGNTIYF

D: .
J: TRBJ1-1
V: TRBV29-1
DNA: TGCAGCGCCCATAACTTACAGTTTAACACTGAAGCTTTCTTT
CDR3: CSAHNLQFNTEAFF

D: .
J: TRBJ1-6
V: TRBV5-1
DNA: TGCGCCAGCAGCTTCCGACAGGATTCACCCCTCCACTTT
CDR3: CASSFRQDSPLHF

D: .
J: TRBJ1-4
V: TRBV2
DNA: TGTGCCAGCAGTCAAAGGGGGACCACTAATGAAAAACTGTTTTTT
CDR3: CASSQRGTTNEKLFF

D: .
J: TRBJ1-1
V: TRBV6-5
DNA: TGTGCCAGCAGCCAAAACAGGGTCACTGAAGCTTTCTTT
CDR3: CASSQNRVTEAFF

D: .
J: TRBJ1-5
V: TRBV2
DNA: TGTGCCGCAAGTATGGGCCGCAATCAGCCCCAGCATTTT
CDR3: CAASMGRNQPQHF

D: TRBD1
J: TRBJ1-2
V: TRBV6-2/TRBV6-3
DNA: TGTGCCAGCAGTTTTGGACAGGCCACAAATTTATTTAACTATGGCTACACCTTC
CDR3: CASSFGQATNLFNYGYTF

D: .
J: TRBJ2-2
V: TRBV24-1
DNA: TGTGCCACCAGTGACTCAAGACAGAACCGGGCCGGGGAGCTGTTTTTT
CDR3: CATSDSRQNRAGELFF

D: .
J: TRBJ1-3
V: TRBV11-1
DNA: TGTGCCAGCAGCTTACAGGGTTTCCGTGATGGAAACACCATATATTTT
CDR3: CASSLQGFRDGNTIYF